Following are 20 T cell receptor beta chains from one sample sequenced in a study of T-cell memory formation after mild COVID-19. MiXCR, run by TCRdb on the 5' RACE reads, gives a single entry per CDR3 protein. The sample records 500,000 to 550,000 distinct CDR3 sequences, 20% being singletons. The sample was PBMCs or a T cell subset sorted from them (not recorded which). These receptors were taken from an adult woman who had mild COVID-19 (a few samples of this study predate the infection). Cell type and time point are not known.

This clonotype appeared a few times. The chain has TRBV25-1 and TRBJ2-5; 8 nucleotides agree with TRBD1. The CDR3 totals 16 residues. V gave up 4 bases and J gave up 3 bases; unmatched junction bases: 10. The germline gives CDR1 MGHDK, CDR2 SYGVNS. CDR3 sequence reads: CASSAYQGALKETQYF. DNA of the CDR3: TGTGCCAGCAGTGCCTACCAGGGGGCACTCAAAGAGACCCAGTACTTC.

This clonotype was detected a few times. The chain links TRBV5-8 to TRBJ1-1; 9 positions agree with TRBD1. Germline values: CDR1 SGHTS, CDR2 YDEGEE. V gave up 5 bases and J gave up 0 bases; unmatched junction bases: 5. This CDR3 has 15 residues. This CDR3 reads CASSGTGGMNTEAFF. As DNA, the CDR3 is TGTGCCAGCAGTGGTACAGGGGGCATGAACACTGAAGCTTTCTTT.

The chain joins TRBV5-1 to TRBJ1-4, with D tentatively TRBD1 (6 bases). V was trimmed by 0 bases and J by 10 bases, leaving 16 bases between them. The CDR3 runs to 15 residues. Per germline, CDR1 SGHRS and CDR2 YFSETQ. CDR3 sequence reads: CASSLATQGSGKLFF. CDR3 DNA: TGCGCCAGCAGCTTGGCGACACAGGGAAGTGGAAAACTGTTTTTT. Combining the CDR3 with reference TRBV5-1 and TRBJ1-4 gives the whole variable domain KAGVTQTPRYLIKTRGQQVTLSCSPISGHRSVSWYQQTPGQGLQFLFEYFSETQRNKGNFPGRFSGRQFSNSRSEMNVSTLELGDSALYLCASSLATQGSGKLFFGSGTQLSVL.

The chain is built from TRBV6-6 and TRBJ2-5; TRBD1 matches at 7 bases. The CDR3 runs to 16 residues. With 0 bases clipped from V and 0 bases from J, the junction kept 4 bases outside the gene matches. Germline CDR1 reads MNHNY; CDR2 reads SVGAGI (reference sequence). The CDR3 protein is CASSYSRGQNQETQYF. The CDR3 coding sequence is TGTGCCAGCAGTTACTCCCGGGGACAGAACCAAGAGACCCAGTACTTC.

There are many counts of this clonotype. This chain connects TRBV5-1 to TRBJ1-6; D unresolved. V lost 2 bases, J lost 6 bases, and 3 bases lay in between. CDR3 length: 12 residues. Per germline, CDR1 SGHRS and CDR2 YFSETQ. CDR3 sequence reads: CASSFGNSPLHF. The CDR3 DNA reads TGCGCCAGCAGCTTTGGTAATTCACCCCTCCACTTT.

The sample holds one count of this clonotype. The chain combines TRBV7-6 with TRBJ2-6; no clear D. The CDR3 has 16 amino acids. The V end was cut by 7 bases, the J end by 0 bases, with 13 bases between. The germline CDR1 and CDR2 sequences are SGHVS and FNYEAQ. The CDR3 DNA reads TGTGCCAGCACCCCGACTGTATACTCTGGGGCCAACGTCCTGACTTTC. This gives the protein CASTPTVYSGANVLTF.

This chain links TRBV3-1 with TRBJ2-2, with TRBD2 matching over 9 bases. The CDR3 is 18 residues long. V lost 1 base and J lost 4; bases outside the gene matches: 10. Looked up from germline, CDR1 is LGHDT and CDR2 is YNNKEL (reference sequence). CDR3 sequence: CASSQVPYSGRGTGELFF. CDR3 nucleotide sequence: TGTGCCAGCAGCCAAGTCCCCTATAGCGGGAGAGGCACCGGGGAGCTGTTTTTT.

This clonotype has only a few counts. The rearrangement joins TRBV5-1 to TRBJ2-1, with 9 bases matching TRBD2. Germline V gene sequence: CDR1 SGHRS, CDR2 YFSETQ. This CDR3 region has 14 residues. After removal of 7 bases from V and 8 bases from J, the junction contained 10 bases not matched to a gene. The CDR3 DNA sequence: TGCGCCAGCGCGGGGGTAGCGGGAGCCCATGAGCAGTTCTTC. This codes for CASAGVAGAHEQFF.

This clonotype has more than one count but fewer than ten. The chain couples TRBV5-6 to TRBJ2-7, with D unresolved. The V gene lost 0 bases and the J gene lost 9 bases, with 10 bases spanning the gap. This CDR3 spans 12 amino acids. In germline, CDR1 is SGHDT, CDR2 YYEEEE. The CDR3 is CASSLARTSQYF. The DNA of the CDR3 is TGTGCCAGCAGCTTGGCCCGTACATCGCAGTACTTC.

This clonotype was observed a handful of times. The V and J genes are TRBV4-2 and TRBJ2-3; tentatively, D is TRBD1 or TRBD2 (6 bases each). The V end lost 1 base, the J end lost 6 bases, and 14 bases lay between the germline ends. Germline V CDR1 and CDR2: LGHNA, YNFKEQ. The CDR3 is made up of 15 amino acids. This chain's CDR3 is CASSQGLGGSDTQYF. CDR3 coding DNA: TGTGCCAGCAGCCAAGGACTCGGGGGCTCTGATACGCAGTATTTT.

This clonotype was picked up a small number of times. V gene TRBV12-3 or TRBV12-4 combines with J gene TRBJ2-3; D is possibly TRBD1 or TRBD2 (5 bases each). The V and J ends lost 8 bases and 0 bases respectively, with 18 bases between them. There are 16 residues in the CDR3. CDR3 in amino acids: CASWGGDRISTDTQYF. For the CDR3, the DNA is TGTGCCAGCTGGGGTGGGGACCGGATTAGCACAGATACGCAGTATTTT.

This clonotype was detected a few times. V gene TRBV20-1 combines with J gene TRBJ2-3; TRBD2 might be the D (6 bases). Trimming took 5 bases from V and 5 from J, leaving 14 bases between them. The CDR3 has 13 residues. CDR1 DFQATT and CDR2 SNEGSKA come from the germline V gene (reference sequence). The CDR3 here is CSARFTGVDTQYF. The CDR3 nucleotides read TGCAGTGCTCGATTCACGGGAGTAGATACGCAGTATTTT.

The V call is TRBV9, the J call TRBJ2-7; 8 positions agree with TRBD2. Germline V gene lookup returns CDR1 SGDLS and CDR2 YYNGEE. The CDR3 has 12 amino acids. Trimming took 4 bases from V and 8 from J; bases not matched to a gene: 5. This CDR3 is CASSPGGQKQYF. The CDR3 DNA is TGTGCCAGCAGCCCGGGGGGGCAAAAGCAGTACTTC.

This clonotype was detected a few times. The chain is built from TRBV4-1 and TRBJ1-2; 9 nucleotides align to TRBD1. With V trimmed by 8 bases and J by 4 bases, 11 bases remained unmatched. In germline, CDR1 is MGHRA, CDR2 YSYEKL. This CDR3 has 15 amino acids. The CDR3: CASSTSWDRAYGYTF. DNA for the CDR3: TGCGCCAGCTCAACCTCCTGGGACAGGGCCTATGGCTACACCTTC.

The chain couples TRBV9 to TRBJ1-5, with D uncertain. The CDR3 length is 11 residues. V shed 9 bases and J shed 5 bases, with 9 bases lying between them. CDR1 SGDLS and CDR2 YYNGEE come from the germline V gene. The CDR3 DNA is TGTGCCACCAACTGCGATCAGCCCCAGCATTTT. It is translated as CATNCDQPQHF.

This chain connects TRBV7-2 to TRBJ2-1; TRBD2 matches 12 bases. Germline CDR1 reads SGHTA; CDR2 reads FQGNSA. V was pared by 3 bases and J by 1 base, with 7 bases of the junction left unmatched. The CDR3 is made up of 18 amino acids. CDR3 DNA sequence: TGTGCCAGCAGCTTTCTAGCGGGAGGGTGGGGTTCCTACAATGAGCAGTTCTTC. It encodes CASSFLAGGWGSYNEQFF. Full variable domain (missing parts from reference TRBV7-2 and TRBJ2-1): GAGVSQSPSNKVTEKGKDVELRCDPISGHTALYWYRQSLGQGLEFLIYFQGNSAPDKSGLPSDRFSAERTGGSVSTLTIQRTQQEDSAVYLCASSFLAGGWGSYNEQFFGPGTRLTVL.

This clonotype was seen only a few times. The chain links TRBV5-1 to TRBJ2-3; a weak D match, TRBD2 (6 bases). Germline CDR1 and CDR2: SGHRS and YFSETQ. The CDR3 sequence is 15 residues long. The ends were cut back, 2 bases at V and 1 base at J, with 11 bases in the middle. CDR3 nucleotides: TGCGCCAGCAGCTTTACTAGCTCTGGCACAGATACGCAGTATTTT. It codes for CASSFTSSGTDTQYF.

The V and J genes are TRBV11-1 and TRBJ2-7; 9 bases match TRBD1. Germline V gene sequence: CDR1 SGHAT, CDR2 FQDESV (reference sequence). The CDR3 contains 16 residues. The trim removed 2 bases at V and 5 bases at J, leaving 10 bases unmatched. The CDR3 DNA reads as TGTGCCAGCAGCTTACCCGGACAGGGGAGGGTCAACGAGCAGTACTTC. Its protein product is CASSLPGQGRVNEQYF.

J is TRBJ2-7 and V is TRBV15; possible D gene TRBD1, 6 bases. V lost 3 bases to trimming and J lost 4 bases, with 13 bases between them. The CDR3 extends over 14 amino acids. CDR1 and CDR2 (germline): LNHNV, YYDKDF (reference sequence). The CDR3 here is CATSRLGAGYEQYF. The CDR3 nucleotides read TGTGCCACCAGCAGGCTGGGGGCAGGTTACGAGCAGTACTTC.

The rearrangement uses TRBV7-9 and TRBJ2-7; maybe TRBD2 (6 bases). CDR1 and CDR2 (germline): SEHNR, FQNEAQ (reference sequence). The CDR3 is 14 residues long. V dropped 4 bases and J dropped 7 bases, with 17 bases sitting between them. CDR3 nucleotides: TGTGCCAGCAGCTACCCGGGCCAGCGGGTAGAGCAGTACTTC. Translation: CASSYPGQRVEQYF.